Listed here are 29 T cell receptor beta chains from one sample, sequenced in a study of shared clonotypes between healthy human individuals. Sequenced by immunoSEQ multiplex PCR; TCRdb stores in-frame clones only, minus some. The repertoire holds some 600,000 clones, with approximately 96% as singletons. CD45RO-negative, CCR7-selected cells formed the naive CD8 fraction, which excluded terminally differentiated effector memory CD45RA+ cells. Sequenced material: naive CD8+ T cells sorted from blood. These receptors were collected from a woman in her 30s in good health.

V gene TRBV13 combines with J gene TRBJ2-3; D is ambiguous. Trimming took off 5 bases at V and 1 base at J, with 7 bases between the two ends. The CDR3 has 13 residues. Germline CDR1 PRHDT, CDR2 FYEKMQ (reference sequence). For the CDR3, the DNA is TGTGCCAGCAGCGCACTGGGCACAGATACGCAGTATTTT. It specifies CASSALGTDTQYF.

The DNA for the CDR3 is TGTGCCAGCAGCGGATCGACAGGGGGCCACTATGGCTACACCTTC. Protein sequence: CASSGSTGGHYGYTF. The chain joins TRBV9 to TRBJ1-2; 10 bases map to TRBD1. The V gene end was trimmed by 3 bases and the J gene end by 3 bases; junction bases not matched to a gene: 5. Germline V gene lookup returns CDR1 SGDLS and CDR2 YYNGEE. The CDR3 spans 15 residues.

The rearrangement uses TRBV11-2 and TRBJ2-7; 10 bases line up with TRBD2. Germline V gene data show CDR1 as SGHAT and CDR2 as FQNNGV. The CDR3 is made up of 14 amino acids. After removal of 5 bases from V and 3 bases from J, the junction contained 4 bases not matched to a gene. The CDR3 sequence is CASSPVAGGYEQYF. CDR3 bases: TGTGCCAGCAGCCCCGTAGCGGGAGGCTACGAGCAGTACTTC.

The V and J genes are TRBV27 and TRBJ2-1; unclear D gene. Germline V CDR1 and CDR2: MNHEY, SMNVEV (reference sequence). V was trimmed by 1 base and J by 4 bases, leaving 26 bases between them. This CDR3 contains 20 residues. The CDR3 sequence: CASSLYQPVRVLEKYNEQFF. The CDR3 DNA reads TGTGCCAGCAGTTTATATCAACCCGTTCGGGTTTTGGAAAAATACAATGAGCAGTTCTTC.

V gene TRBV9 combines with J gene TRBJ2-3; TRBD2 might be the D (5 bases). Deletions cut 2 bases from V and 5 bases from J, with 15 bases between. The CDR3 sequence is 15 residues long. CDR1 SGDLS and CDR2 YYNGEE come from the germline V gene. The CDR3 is CASSVAPGLVDTQYF. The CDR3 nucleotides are TGTGCCAGCAGCGTCGCCCCGGGATTGGTAGATACGCAGTATTTT.

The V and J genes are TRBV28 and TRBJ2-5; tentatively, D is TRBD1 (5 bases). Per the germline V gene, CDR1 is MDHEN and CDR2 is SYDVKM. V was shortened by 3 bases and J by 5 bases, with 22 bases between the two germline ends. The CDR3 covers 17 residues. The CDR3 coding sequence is TGTGCCAGCAGTTTCAGTTTTCTGGGCAGAAAGGGGGAGACCCAGTACTTC. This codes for CASSFSFLGRKGETQYF.

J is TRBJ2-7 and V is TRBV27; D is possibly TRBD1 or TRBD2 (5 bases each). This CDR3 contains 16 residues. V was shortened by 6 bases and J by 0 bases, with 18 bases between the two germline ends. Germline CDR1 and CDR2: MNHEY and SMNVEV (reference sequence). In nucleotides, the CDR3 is TGTGCCAGCAGCCCCTCGGGTACCGGGGCCTCCTACGAGCAGTACTTC. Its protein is CASSPSGTGASYEQYF.

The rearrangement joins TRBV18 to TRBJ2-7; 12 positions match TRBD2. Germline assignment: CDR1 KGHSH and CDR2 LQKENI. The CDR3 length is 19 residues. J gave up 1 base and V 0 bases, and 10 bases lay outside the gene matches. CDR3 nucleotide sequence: TGTGCCAGCTCACCACCGCTAAAGACTAGCGGGAGACGGTCCTACGAGCAGTACTTC. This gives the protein CASSPPLKTSGRRSYEQYF.

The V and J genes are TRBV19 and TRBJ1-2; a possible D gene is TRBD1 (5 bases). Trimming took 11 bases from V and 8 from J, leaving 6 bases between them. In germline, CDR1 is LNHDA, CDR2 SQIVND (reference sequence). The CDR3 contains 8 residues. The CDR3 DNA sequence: TGTGCCGGGGGAGGCTACACCTTC. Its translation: CAGGGYTF.

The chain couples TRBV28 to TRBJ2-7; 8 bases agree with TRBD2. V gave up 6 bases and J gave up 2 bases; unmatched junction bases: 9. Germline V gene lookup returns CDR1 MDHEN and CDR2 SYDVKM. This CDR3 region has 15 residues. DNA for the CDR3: TGTGCCAGCAGCCCTAGCCGCGGGAGGCCCTACGAGCAGTACTTC. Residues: CASSPSRGRPYEQYF.

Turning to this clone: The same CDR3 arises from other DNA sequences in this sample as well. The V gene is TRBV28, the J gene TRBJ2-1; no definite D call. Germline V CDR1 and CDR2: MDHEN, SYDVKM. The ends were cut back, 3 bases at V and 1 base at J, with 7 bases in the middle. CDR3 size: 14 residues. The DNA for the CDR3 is TGTGCCAGCAGTTTCAGAGGATCCTACAATGAGCAGTTCTTC. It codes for CASSFRGSYNEQFF.

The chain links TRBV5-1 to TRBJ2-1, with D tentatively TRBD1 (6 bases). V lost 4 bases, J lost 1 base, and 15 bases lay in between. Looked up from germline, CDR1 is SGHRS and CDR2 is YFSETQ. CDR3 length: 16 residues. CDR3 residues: CASSPLGTLSYNEQFF. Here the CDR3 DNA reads TGCGCCAGCAGCCCCCTGGGGACACTATCCTACAATGAGCAGTTCTTC. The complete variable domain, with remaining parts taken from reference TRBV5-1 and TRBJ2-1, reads KAGVTQTPRYLIKTRGQQVTLSCSPISGHRSVSWYQQTPGQGLQFLFEYFSETQRNKGNFPGRFSGRQFSNSRSEMNVSTLELGDSALYLCASSPLGTLSYNEQFFGPGTRLTVL.

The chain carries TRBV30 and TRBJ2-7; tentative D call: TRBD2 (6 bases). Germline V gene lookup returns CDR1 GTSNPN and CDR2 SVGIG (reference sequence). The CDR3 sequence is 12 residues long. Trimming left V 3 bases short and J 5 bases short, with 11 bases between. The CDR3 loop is CAWRGGAHEQYF. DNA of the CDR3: TGTGCCTGGAGGGGCGGGGCCCACGAGCAGTACTTC.

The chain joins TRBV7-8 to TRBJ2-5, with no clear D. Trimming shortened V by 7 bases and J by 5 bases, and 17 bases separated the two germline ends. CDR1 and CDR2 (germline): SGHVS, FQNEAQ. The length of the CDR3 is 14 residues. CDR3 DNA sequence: TGTGCCAGCATCCAATCCGACTCGGCCGAGACCCAGTACTTC. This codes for CASIQSDSAETQYF.

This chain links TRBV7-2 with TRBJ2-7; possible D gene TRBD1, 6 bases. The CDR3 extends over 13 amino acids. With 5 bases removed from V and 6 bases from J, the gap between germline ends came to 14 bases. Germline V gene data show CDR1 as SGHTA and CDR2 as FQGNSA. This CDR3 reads CASSQLPGVEQYF. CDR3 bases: TGTGCCAGCAGCCAACTACCAGGGGTCGAGCAGTACTTC.

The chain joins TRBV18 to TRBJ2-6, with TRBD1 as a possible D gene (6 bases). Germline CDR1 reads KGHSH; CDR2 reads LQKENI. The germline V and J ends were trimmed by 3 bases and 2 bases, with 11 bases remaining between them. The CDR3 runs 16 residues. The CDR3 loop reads CASSPSKGAGANVLTF. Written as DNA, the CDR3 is TGTGCCAGCTCACCCTCCAAGGGGGCTGGGGCCAACGTCCTGACTTTC.

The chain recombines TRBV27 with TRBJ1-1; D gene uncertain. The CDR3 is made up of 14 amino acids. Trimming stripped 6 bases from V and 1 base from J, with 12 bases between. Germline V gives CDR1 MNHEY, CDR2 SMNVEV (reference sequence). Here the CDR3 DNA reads TGTGCCAGCAGCCAAAAACTGGAGAACACTGAAGCTTTCTTT. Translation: CASSQKLENTEAFF.

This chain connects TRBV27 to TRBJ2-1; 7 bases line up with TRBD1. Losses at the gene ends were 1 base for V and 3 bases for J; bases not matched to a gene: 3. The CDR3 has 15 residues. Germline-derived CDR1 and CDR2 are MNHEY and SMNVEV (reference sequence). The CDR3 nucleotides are TGTGCCAGCAGTTTATATGGGACAGACTACAATGAGCAGTTCTTC. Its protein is CASSLYGTDYNEQFF.

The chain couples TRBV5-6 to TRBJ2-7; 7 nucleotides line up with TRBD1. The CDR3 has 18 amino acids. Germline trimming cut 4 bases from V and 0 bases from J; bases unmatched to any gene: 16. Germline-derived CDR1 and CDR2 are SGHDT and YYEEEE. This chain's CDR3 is CASSQGVRGYTSSYEQYF. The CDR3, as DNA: TGTGCCAGCAGCCAGGGGGTCAGGGGGTACACAAGCTCCTACGAGCAGTACTTC.

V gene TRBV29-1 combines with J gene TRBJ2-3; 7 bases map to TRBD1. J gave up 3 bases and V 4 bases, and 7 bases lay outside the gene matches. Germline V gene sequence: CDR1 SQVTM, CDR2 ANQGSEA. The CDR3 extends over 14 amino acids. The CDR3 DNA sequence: TGCAGCGTTGGGGGGACAGAACCTACAGATACGCAGTATTTT. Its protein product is CSVGGTEPTDTQYF.

The CDR3, as DNA: TGTGCCAGCAGTCTACCGGGACAGGGGTGGGATGAGCAGTTCTTC. Protein sequence: CASSLPGQGWDEQFF. The chain employs TRBV28 and TRBJ2-1, with 10 bases lining up with TRBD1. The J segment lost 8 bases and the V segment lost 5 bases, leaving 9 bases of the junction unmatched. This CDR3 is built from 15 residues. Germline lookup yields CDR1 MDHEN and CDR2 SYDVKM.

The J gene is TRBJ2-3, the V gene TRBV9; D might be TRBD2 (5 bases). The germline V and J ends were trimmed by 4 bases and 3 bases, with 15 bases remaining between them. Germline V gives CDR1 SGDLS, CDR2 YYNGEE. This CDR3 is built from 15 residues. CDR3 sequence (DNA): TGTGCCAGCAGCCTTGACGGGATTTTGACAGATACGCAGTATTTT. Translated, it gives CASSLDGILTDTQYF.

The CDR3, as DNA: TGCAGCGTTGAGGAAAACAGGGGTCACTATGGCTACACCTTC. Protein: CSVEENRGHYGYTF. This chain uses TRBV29-1 with TRBJ1-2, with TRBD1 identical over 7 bases. J lost 3 bases, V lost 3 bases, and 7 bases had no gene match. In germline, CDR1 is SQVTM, CDR2 ANQGSEA. This CDR3 has 14 residues.

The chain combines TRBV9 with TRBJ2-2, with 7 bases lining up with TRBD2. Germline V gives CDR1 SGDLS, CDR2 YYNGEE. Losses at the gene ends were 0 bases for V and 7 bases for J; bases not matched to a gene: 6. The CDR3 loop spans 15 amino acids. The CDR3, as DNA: TGTGCCAGCAGCGTAGCGGGAGAGCGGGACGGGGAGCTGTTTTTT. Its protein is CASSVAGERDGELFF.

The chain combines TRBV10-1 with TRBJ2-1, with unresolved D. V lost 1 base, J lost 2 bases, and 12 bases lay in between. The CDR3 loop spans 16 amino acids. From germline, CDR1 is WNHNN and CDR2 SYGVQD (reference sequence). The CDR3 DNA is TGCGCCAGCAGTGAGTTAGGGTCCACTGCCTACAATGAGCAGTTCTTC. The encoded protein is CASSELGSTAYNEQFF.

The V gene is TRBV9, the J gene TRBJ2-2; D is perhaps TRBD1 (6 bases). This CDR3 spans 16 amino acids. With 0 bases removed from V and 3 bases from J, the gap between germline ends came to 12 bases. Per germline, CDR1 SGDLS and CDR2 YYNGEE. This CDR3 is CASSVATGLYTGELFF. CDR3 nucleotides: TGTGCCAGCAGCGTAGCTACAGGGCTTTACACCGGGGAGCTGTTTTTT.

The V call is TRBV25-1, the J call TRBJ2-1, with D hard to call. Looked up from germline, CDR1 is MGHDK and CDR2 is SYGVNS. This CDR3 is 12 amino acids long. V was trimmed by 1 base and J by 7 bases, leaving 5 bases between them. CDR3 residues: CASSEFWNEQFF. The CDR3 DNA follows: TGTGCCAGCAGTGAATTTTGGAATGAGCAGTTCTTC.

CDR3 in amino acids: CASSVRQGVYTGELFF. In DNA form, the CDR3 reads TGTGCCAGCAGCGTTCGGCAGGGGGTGTACACCGGGGAGCTGTTTTTT. The chain has TRBV9 and TRBJ2-2, with TRBD1 matching over 7 bases. Germline loops: CDR1 SGDLS, CDR2 YYNGEE. Trimming removed 2 bases from V and 3 bases from J; junction bases left unmatched: 7. This CDR3 comprises 16 residues.

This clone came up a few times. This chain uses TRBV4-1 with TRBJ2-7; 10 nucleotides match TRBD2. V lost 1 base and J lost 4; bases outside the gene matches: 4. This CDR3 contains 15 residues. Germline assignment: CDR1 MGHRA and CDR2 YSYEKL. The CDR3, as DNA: TGCGCCAGCAGCCAAGGGAGCGGGAGGGGGTACGAGCAGTACTTC. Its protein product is CASSQGSGRGYEQYF.